The clone carrying this T cell receptor (beta chain) was detected many times. The antigen is unknown. Germline-derived CDR1 and CDR2 are LGHDT and YNNKEL (reference sequence). CDR3 length: 14 amino acids. The V and J ends lost 3 bases and 1 base respectively, with 10 bases between them. This specimen comes from a study of neurological immune-mediated disorders. Study-wide findings and caveats: No expanded-clone CDR3 amino acid sequence recurred across subjects, suggesting private TCR-beta repertoires. The most TCR clonal expansion was seen in HTLV-1-associated myelopathy, whereas the least was seen in multiple sclerosis, below the level in healthy controls.

With 10-nucleotide random UMIs included, cDNA was synthesized by 5'RACE. Every sequencing run generated over 160 million TCR-beta sequences from 15-18 subjects. TCRdb itself ran the 5' RACE reads through MiXCR, one entry per CDR3 protein. The sample consists of about 50,000 distinct CDR3 sequences, roughly 17% of them appearing once. V and J are TRBV3-1 and TRBJ2-7; D possibly corresponds to TRBD1 (6 bases). This clonotype was sampled from a man in his sixties in good health. Sample: PBMCs. The CDR3 loop is CASSQRRGSYEQYF. The CDR3 coding sequence is TGTGCCAGCAGCCAGCGCAGGGGTTCCTACGAGCAGTACTTC.